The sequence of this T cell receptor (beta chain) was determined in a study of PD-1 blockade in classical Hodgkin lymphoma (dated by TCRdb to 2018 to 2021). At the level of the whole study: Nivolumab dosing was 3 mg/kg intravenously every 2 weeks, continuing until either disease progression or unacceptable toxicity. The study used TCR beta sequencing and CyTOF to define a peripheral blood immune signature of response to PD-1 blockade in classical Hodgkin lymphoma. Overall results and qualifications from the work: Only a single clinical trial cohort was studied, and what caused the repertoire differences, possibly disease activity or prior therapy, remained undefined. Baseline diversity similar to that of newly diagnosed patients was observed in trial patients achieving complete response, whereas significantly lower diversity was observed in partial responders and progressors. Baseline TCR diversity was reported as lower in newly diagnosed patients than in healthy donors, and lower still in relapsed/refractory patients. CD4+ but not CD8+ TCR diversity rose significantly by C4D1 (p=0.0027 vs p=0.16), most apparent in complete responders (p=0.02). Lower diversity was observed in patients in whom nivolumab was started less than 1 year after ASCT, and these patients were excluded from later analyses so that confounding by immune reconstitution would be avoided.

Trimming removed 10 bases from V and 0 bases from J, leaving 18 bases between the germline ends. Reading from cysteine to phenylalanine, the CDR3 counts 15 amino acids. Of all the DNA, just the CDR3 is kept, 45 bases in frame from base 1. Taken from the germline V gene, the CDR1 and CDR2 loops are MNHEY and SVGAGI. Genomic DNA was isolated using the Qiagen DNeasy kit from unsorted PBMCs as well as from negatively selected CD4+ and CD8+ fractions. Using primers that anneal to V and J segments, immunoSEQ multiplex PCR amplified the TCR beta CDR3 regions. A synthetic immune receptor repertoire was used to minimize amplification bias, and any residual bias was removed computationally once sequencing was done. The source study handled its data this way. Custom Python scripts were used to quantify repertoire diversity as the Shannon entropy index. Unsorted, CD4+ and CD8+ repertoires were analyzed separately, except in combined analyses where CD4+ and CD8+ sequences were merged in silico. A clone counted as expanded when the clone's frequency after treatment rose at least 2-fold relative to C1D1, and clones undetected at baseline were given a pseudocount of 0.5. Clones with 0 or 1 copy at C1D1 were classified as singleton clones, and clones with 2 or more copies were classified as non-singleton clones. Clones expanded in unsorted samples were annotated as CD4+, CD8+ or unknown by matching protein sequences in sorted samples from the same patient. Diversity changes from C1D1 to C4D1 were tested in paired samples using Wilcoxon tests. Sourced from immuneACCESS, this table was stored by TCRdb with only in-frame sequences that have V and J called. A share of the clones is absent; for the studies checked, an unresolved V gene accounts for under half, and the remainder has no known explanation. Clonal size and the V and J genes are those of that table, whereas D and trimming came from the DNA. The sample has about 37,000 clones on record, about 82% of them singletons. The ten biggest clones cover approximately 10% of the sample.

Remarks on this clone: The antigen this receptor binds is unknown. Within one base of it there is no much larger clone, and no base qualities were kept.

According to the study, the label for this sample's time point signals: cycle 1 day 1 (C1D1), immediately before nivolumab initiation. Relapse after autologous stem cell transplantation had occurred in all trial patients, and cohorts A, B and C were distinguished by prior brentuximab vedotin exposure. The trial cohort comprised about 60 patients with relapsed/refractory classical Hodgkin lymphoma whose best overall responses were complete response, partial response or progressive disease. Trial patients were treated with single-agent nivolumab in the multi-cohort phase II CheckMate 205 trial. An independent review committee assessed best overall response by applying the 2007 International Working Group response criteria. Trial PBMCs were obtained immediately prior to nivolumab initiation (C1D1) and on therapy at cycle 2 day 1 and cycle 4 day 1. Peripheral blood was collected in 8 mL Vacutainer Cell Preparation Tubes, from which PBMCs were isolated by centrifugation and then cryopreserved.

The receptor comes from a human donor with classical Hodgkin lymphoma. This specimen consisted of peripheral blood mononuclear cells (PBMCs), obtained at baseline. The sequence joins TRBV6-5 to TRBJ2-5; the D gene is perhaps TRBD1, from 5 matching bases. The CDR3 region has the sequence CATARRAVHQETQYF. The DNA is TGTGCCACGGCTCGCAGGGCGGTCCACCAAGAGACCCAGTACTTC.